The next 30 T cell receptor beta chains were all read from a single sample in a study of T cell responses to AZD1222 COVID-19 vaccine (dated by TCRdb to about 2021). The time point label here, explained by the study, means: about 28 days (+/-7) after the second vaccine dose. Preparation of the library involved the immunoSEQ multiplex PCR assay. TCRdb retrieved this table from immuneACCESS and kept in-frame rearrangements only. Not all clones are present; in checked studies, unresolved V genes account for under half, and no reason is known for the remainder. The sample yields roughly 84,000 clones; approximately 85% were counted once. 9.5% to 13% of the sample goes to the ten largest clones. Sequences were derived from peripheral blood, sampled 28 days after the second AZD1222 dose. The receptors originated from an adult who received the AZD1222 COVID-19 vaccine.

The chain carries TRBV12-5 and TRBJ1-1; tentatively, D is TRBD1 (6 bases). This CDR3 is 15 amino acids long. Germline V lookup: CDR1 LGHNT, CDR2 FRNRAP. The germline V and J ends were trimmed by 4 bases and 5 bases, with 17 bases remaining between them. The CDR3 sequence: CASGSETGMRTEAFF. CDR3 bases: TGTGCTAGTGGTTCCGAGACAGGAATGCGAACTGAAGCTTTCTTT.

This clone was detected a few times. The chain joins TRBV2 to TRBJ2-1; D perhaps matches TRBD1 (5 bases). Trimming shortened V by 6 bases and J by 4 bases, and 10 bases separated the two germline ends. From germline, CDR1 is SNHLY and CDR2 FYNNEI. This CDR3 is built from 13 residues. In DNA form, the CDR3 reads TGTGCCAGCAGACCGACAGAGTACAATGAGCAGTTCTTC. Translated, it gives CASRPTEYNEQFF.

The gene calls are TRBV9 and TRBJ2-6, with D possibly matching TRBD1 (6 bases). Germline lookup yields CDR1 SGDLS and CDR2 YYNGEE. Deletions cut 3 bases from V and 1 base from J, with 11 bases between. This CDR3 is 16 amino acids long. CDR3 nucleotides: TGTGCCAGCAGCGCCCAGGGGTTTTCTGGGGCCAACGTCCTGACTTTC. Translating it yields CASSAQGFSGANVLTF.

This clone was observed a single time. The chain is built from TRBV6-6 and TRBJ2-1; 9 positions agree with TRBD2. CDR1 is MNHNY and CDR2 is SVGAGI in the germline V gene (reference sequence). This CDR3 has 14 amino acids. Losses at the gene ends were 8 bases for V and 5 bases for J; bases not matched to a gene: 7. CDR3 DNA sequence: TGTGCCAGCTCAGGACTAGCGCAGAACAATGAGCAGTTCTTC. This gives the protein CASSGLAQNNEQFF.

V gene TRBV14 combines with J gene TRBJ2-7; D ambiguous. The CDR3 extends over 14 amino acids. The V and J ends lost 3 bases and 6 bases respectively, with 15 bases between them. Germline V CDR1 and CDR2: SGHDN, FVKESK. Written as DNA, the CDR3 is TGTGCCAGCAGCCATGGGATTAGGCGATCCGAGCAGTACTTC. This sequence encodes CASSHGIRRSEQYF.

The CDR3 coding sequence is TGTGCCAGCAGCATGGACAGGGGCAATCAGCCCCAGCATTTT. It codes for CASSMDRGNQPQHF. The J gene is TRBJ1-5, the V gene TRBV5-5; 8 bases fit TRBD1. This CDR3 contains 14 residues. V shed 4 bases and J 2 bases; nucleotides not matched to a gene: 2. Germline-derived CDR1 and CDR2 are SGHKS and YYEKEE (reference sequence).

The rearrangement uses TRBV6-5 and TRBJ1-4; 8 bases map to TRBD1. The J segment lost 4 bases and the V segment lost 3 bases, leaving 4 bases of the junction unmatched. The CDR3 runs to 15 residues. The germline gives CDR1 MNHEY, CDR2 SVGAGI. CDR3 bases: TGTGCCAGCAGTTATTCTGACAGGGGTAATGAAAAACTGTTTTTT. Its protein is CASSYSDRGNEKLFF.

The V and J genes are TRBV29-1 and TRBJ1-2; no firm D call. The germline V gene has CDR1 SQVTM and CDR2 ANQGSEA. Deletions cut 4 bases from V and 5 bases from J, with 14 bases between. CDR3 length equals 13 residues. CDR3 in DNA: TGCAGCGTTGTCCAACCATCAGCTTATGGCTACACCTTC. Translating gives CSVVQPSAYGYTF.

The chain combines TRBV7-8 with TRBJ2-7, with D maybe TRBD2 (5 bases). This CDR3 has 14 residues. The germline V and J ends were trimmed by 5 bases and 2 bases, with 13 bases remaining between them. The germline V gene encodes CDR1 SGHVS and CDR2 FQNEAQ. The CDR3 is CASSPRAVTYEQYF. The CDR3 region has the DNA TGTGCCAGCAGCCCCAGAGCGGTGACCTACGAGCAGTACTTC.

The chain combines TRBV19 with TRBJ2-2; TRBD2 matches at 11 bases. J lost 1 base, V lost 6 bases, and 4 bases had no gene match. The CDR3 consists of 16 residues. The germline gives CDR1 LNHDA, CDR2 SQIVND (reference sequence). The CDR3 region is CASSPLAGGNTGELFF. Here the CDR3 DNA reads TGTGCCAGTAGCCCTCTAGCGGGGGGGAACACCGGGGAGCTGTTTTTT.

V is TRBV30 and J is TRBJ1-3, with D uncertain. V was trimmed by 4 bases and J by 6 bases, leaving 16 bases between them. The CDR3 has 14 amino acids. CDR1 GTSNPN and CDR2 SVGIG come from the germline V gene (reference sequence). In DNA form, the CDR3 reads TGTGCCTGGAACCGTGGACTTGGTGAAAACACCATATATTTT. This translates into CAWNRGLGENTIYF.

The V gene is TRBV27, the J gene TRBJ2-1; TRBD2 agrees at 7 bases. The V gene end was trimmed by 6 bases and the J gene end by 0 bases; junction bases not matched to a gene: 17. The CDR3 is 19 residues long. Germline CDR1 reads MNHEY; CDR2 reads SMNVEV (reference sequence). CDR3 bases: TGTGCCAGCAGCGGCGCGTTGGGAGAGCGGGGATTCTCCTACAATGAGCAGTTCTTC. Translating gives CASSGALGERGFSYNEQFF.

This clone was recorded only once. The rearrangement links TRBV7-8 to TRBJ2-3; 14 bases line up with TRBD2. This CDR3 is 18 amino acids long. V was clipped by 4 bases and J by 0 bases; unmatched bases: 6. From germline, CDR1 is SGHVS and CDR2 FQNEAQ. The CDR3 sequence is CASSSGLAGGRSTDTQYF. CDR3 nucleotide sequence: TGTGCCAGCAGCTCTGGACTAGCGGGGGGTAGAAGCACAGATACGCAGTATTTT.

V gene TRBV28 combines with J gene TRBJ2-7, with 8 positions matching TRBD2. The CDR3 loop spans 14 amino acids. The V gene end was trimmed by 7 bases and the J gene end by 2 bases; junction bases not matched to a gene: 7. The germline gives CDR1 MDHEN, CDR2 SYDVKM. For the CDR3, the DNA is TGTGCCAGCACGCGGGCGGGAGGTCCCTACGAGCAGTACTTC. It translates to CASTRAGGPYEQYF. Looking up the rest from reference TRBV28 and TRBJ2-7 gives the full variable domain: DVKVTQSSRYLVKRTGEKVFLECVQDMDHENMFWYRQDPGLGLRLIYFSYDVKMKEKGDIPEGYSVSREKKERFSLILESASTNQTSMYLCASTRAGGPYEQYFGPGTRLTVT.

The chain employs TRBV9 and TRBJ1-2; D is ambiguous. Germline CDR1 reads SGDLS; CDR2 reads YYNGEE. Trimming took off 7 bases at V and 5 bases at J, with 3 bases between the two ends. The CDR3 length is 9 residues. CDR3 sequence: CASHYGYTF. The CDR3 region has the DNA TGTGCCAGCCATTATGGCTACACCTTC.

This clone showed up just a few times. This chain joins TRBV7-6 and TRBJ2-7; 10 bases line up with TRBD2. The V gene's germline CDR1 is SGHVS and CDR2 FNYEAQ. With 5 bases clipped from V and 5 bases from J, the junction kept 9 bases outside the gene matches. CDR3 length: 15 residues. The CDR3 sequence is CASSRKAGGSHEQYF. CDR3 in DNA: TGTGCCAGCAGCCGAAAAGCGGGAGGGAGCCACGAGCAGTACTTC.

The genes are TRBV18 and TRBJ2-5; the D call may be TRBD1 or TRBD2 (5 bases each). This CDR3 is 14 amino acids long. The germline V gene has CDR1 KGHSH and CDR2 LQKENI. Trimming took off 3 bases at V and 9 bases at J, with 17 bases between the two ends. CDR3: CASSPGVMPEAQYF. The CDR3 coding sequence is TGTGCCAGCTCACCGGGGGTCATGCCCGAGGCCCAGTACTTC.

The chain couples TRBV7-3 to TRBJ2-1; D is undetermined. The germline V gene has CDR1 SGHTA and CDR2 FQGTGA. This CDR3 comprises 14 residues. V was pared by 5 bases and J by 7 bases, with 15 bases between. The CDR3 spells CASSQSTLTNEQFF. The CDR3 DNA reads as TGTGCCAGCAGCCAGTCTACTTTGACAAATGAGCAGTTCTTC.

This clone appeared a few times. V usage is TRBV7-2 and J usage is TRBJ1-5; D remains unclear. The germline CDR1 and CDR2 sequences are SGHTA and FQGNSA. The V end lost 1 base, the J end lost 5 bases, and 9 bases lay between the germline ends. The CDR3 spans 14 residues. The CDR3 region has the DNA TGTGCCAGCAGCTTAGAAGGCAGTGATCAGCCCCAGCATTTT. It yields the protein CASSLEGSDQPQHF.

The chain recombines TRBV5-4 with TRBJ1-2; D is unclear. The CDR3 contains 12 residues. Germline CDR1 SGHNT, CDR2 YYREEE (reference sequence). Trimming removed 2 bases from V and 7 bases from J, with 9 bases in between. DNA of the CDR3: TGTGCCAGCAGCTTTGTAGGGTCTGGCTACACCTTC. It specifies CASSFVGSGYTF.

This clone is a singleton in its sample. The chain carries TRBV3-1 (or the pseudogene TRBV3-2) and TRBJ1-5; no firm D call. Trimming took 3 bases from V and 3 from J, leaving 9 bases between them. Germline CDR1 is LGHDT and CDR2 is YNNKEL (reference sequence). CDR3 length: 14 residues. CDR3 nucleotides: TGTGCCAGCAGCCAGAGATCTAACAATCAGCCCCAGCATTTT. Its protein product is CASSQRSNNQPQHF.

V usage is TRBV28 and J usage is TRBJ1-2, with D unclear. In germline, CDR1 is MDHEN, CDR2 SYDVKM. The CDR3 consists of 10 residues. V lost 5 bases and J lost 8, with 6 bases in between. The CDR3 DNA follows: TGTGCCAGCAGTAGGGAAGGCTACACCTTC. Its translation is CASSREGYTF.

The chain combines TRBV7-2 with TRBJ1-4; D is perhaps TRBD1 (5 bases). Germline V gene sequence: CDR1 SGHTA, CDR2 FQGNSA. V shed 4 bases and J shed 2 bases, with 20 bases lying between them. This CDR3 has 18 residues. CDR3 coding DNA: TGTGCCAGCAGCTCGCCGGCGGGACTGGGGACGACTAATGAAAAACTGTTTTTT. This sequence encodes CASSSPAGLGTTNEKLFF.

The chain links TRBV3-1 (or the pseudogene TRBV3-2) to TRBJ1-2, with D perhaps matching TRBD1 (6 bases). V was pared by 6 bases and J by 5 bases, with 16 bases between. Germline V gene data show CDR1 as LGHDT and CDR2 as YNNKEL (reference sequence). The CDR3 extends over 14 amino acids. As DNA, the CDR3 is TGTGCCAGCAGTTTAAGGGACACTCTGTATGGCTACACCTTC. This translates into CASSLRDTLYGYTF.

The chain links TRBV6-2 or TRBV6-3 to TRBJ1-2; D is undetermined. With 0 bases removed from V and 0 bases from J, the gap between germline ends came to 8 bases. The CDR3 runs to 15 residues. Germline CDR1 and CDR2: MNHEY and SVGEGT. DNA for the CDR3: TGTGCCAGCAGTTACTCGGCGGCATCTAACTATGGCTACACCTTC. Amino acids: CASSYSAASNYGYTF.

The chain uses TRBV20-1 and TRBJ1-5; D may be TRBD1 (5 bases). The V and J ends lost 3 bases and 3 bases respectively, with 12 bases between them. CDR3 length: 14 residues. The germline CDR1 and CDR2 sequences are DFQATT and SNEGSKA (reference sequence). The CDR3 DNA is TGCAGTGCTAGTGTCCCAGGGAACAATCAGCCCCAGCATTTT. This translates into CSASVPGNNQPQHF.

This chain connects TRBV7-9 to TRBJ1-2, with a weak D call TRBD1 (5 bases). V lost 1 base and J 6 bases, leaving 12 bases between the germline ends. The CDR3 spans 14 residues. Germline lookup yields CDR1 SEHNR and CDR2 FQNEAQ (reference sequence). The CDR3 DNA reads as TGTGCCAGCAGCTTAGGGGGACGGCCCAATGGCTACACCTTC. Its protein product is CASSLGGRPNGYTF.

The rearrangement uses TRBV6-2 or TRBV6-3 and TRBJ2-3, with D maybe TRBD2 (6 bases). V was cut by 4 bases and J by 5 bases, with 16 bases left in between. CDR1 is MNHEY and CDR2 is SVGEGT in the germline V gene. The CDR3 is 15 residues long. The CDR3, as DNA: TGTGCCAGCAGTTTCCGGGGGAGCCTCGGAGATACGCAGTATTTT. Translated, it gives CASSFRGSLGDTQYF.

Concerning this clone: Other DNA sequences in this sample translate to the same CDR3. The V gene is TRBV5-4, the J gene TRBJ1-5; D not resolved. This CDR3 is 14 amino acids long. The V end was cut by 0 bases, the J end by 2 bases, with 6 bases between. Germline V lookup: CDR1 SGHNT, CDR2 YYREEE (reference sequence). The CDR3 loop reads CASSLGGGNQPQHF. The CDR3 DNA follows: TGTGCCAGCAGCTTGGGCGGGGGCAATCAGCCCCAGCATTTT.

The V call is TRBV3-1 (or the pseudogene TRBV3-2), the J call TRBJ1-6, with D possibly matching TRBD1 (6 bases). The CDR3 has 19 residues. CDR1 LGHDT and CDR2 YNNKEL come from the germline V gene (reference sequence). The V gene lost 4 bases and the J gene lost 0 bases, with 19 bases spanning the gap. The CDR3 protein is CASSRSPLTGSSYNSPLHF. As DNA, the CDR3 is TGTGCCAGCAGCCGCTCCCCTCTGACAGGATCCTCCTATAATTCACCCCTCCACTTT.